A selection of T cell receptor beta chains follows, all from one sample in a study of regulatory T cells in long-lasting Graves disease. A single record per CDR3 protein comes from TCRdb applying MiXCR to the multiplex PCR reads. The sample records under 800,000 distinct CDR3 sequences, roughly 15% being singletons. The same sample was also used in a study of T cells in Graves' hyperthyroidism and ophthalmopathy.

The material was peripheral blood mononuclear cells (PBMCs), obtained at new diagnosis, from a patient treated with antithyroid drugs. The receptors stem from a woman aged 25 to 39 with Graves disease. Each CDR3 is given with its conserved first and last residue. A D gene is named only where the DNA matches it firmly. A clone size is listed for some rows: how often the clone was seen (once, few, many), or a class if it is expanded.

J,size,D,V,DNA,CDR3
TRBJ1-5,few,.,TRBV27,TGTGCCAGCAAAGGAAATGGAGGAAGCAATCAGCCCCAGCATTTT,CASKGNGGSNQPQHF
TRBJ2-2,.,TRBD2,TRBV11-2,TGTGCCAGCAGCTTAGCCTGGACTAGCGGGACCGGGGAGCTGTTTTTT,CASSLAWTSGTGELFF
TRBJ1-3,few,.,TRBV15,TGTGCCACCAGCCAAGACGGTCACTCTGGAAACACCATATATTTT,CATSQDGHSGNTIYF
TRBJ2-4,many,.,TRBV5-1,TGCGCCAGCAGCTACGGAGACCAGGGACGGTCTAAAAACATTCAGTACTTC,CASSYGDQGRSKNIQYF
TRBJ1-2,.,.,TRBV24-1,TGTGCCACCAGTGATCCTTATGGCTACACCTTC,CATSDPYGYTF
TRBJ2-5,.,TRBD2,TRBV20-1,TGCAGGGGTTTCGGGGGGGGAGAGACCCAGTACTTC,CRGFGGGETQYF
TRBJ2-3,many,TRBD1,TRBV28,TGTGCCAGCAGAGACAGGGTGGGCACAGATACGCAGTATTTT,CASRDRVGTDTQYF
TRBJ2-7,many,TRBD2,TRBV20-1,TGCAGTGCTAGAGACTTAAGCGGGAGCCAGACCGAGCAGTACTTC,CSARDLSGSQTEQYF
TRBJ2-1,many,.,TRBV11-2,TGTGCCAGCAGCTTAGATCCGGGGCCCGGAATGAAGCAGTTCTTC,CASSLDPGPGMKQFF
TRBJ2-5,many,TRBD2,TRBV24-1,TGTGCCACCAGTGAAACCGGGACTAGCGGGACAGAGACCCAGTACTTC,CATSETGTSGTETQYF
TRBJ1-2,few,.,TRBV19,TGTGCCAGTAGTATAGTAGATCGGCAGCGGTATGGCTACACCTTC,CASSIVDRQRYGYTF
TRBJ1-3,few,TRBD1,TRBV7-6,TGTGCCAGCAGCATTGGGACAGGCCATGAAAACACCATATATTTT,CASSIGTGHENTIYF
TRBJ2-7,many,TRBD2,TRBV27,TGTGCCAGCAGCCCCCGGGGCGGGAGTTACGAGCAGTACTTC,CASSPRGGSYEQYF
TRBJ2-5,many,TRBD1,TRBV24-1,TGTGCCACCAGTGATCCCCGGGACAGGGCGGGCCAAGAGACCCAGTACTTC,CATSDPRDRAGQETQYF
TRBJ2-7,few,TRBD2,TRBV4-2,TGTGCCAGCAGCCCCGAGACTAGCGGTTACTACGAGCAGTACTTC,CASSPETSGYYEQYF
TRBJ2-5,few,.,TRBV19,TGTGCCTCCCAAAATAGGGGGGCTCCCCAAGAGACCCAGTACTTC,CASQNRGAPQETQYF
TRBJ1-4,many,TRBD1,TRBV12-3/TRBV12-4,TGTGCCAGCAGTCTGGGACAGGGCGCAACTAATGAAAAACTGTTTTTT,CASSLGQGATNEKLFF
TRBJ2-1,.,TRBD1,TRBV12-5,TGTGCTAGTGGACACCCAGGGGGGACAGGTTCATCGGCGCAGTTCTTC,CASGHPGGTGSSAQFF
TRBJ2-5,.,.,TRBV18,TGTGCCAGCTCACCACCGAACGAAGAGACCCAGTACTTC,CASSPPNEETQYF
TRBJ2-7,once,TRBD1,TRBV12-3/TRBV12-4,TGTGCCAGCAGTTTAGCCTCCGACAGGGGCGAGCAGTACTTC,CASSLASDRGEQYF
TRBJ2-7,many,.,TRBV20-1,TGCAGTGCTCAGGGGCCGCGCGAGCAGTACTTC,CSAQGPREQYF
TRBJ1-2,many,.,TRBV9,TGTGCCAGCAGCGTAGATGCAGGGTTGAGCTATGGCTACACCTTC,CASSVDAGLSYGYTF
TRBJ2-7,few,.,TRBV20-1,TGCAGTGCTAGGCCCCTTACCAGACGGGGCCCCTCCGAGCAGTACTTC,CSARPLTRRGPSEQYF
TRBJ2-7,few,TRBD1,TRBV29-1,TGCAGCGTTGAGGGGACAGGGGGCAATGGGCAGTACTTC,CSVEGTGGNGQYF
TRBJ2-1,few,.,TRBV7-6,TGTGCCAGCAGCTTAAGGGCCGGGGTTGGGCTGACGAGCTCCTACAATGAGCAGTTCTTC,CASSLRAGVGLTSSYNEQFF
TRBJ2-3,.,TRBD2,TRBV15,TGTGCCACCAGCAGGGGACTAGCGGGAGGACCCAGCACAGATACGCAGTATTTT,CATSRGLAGGPSTDTQYF
TRBJ1-6,.,TRBD1,TRBV28,TGTGCCAGCAGGGGGACAGCCGCGAGTAATTCACCCCTCCACTTT,CASRGTAASNSPLHF
TRBJ1-4,few,.,TRBV18,TGTGCCAGCTCACCCCCACGGGGAACTAATGAAAAACTGTTTTTT,CASSPPRGTNEKLFF
TRBJ2-3,many,TRBD1,TRBV20-1,TGCAGTGTTACAGGGGGAGCGGATACGCAGTATTTT,CSVTGGADTQYF
TRBJ2-2,.,TRBD1,TRBV2,TGTGCCAGCGGGACAGAAATTAACACCGGGGAGCTGTTTTTT,CASGTEINTGELFF
TRBJ2-1,.,.,TRBV18,TGTGCCAGCTCACCACCGGCATCTCTCGATGAGCAGTTCTTC,CASSPPASLDEQFF
TRBJ2-1,.,TRBD2,TRBV7-6,TGTGCCCTACAGCCCCCGACTAGCGGGAGTTATGAGCAGTTCTTC,CALQPPTSGSYEQFF
TRBJ1-2,few,TRBD1,TRBV29-1,TGCAGCGCTGAGACAGGGGGCTCTAACTATGGCTACACCTTC,CSAETGGSNYGYTF
TRBJ2-7,.,TRBD2,TRBV20-1,TGCAGTGCTAGGAAGGCTAGCGGGAGTTACGAGCAGTACTTC,CSARKASGSYEQYF
TRBJ2-2,.,TRBD1,TRBV28,TGTGCCAGCAGAAGGTCCCCACAGGGGCCCGGGGAGCTGTTTTTT,CASRRSPQGPGELFF
TRBJ1-1,many,.,TRBV12-3/TRBV12-4,TGTGCCAGCGGGACCTTGGGGGAGGGCACTGAAGCTTTCTTT,CASGTLGEGTEAFF
TRBJ2-7,.,TRBD2,TRBV20-1,TGCAGTGCTAGAGACCTAGCGGGAGGGCCCTACGAGCAGTACTTC,CSARDLAGGPYEQYF
TRBJ2-1,few,TRBD2,TRBV14,TGTGCCAGCAGCCGCCGGAAGGGCGGGGGTGAGCAGTTCTTC,CASSRRKGGGEQFF
TRBJ2-5,.,.,TRBV2,TGTGCCAGCAGCTTGAAACAAGGATCCAAACCCCAAGAGACCCAGTACTTC,CASSLKQGSKPQETQYF
TRBJ2-4,many,TRBD1,TRBV27,TGTGCCAGCAGTTTATTCGATCCGGGACCACAAAGGGGGCAGCAGTACTTC,CASSLFDPGPQRGQQYF
TRBJ2-1,many,.,TRBV11-1,TGTGCCAGCAGCTTAGCGCCCAGTAGCAATGAGCAGTTCTTC,CASSLAPSSNEQFF
TRBJ2-3,many,.,TRBV10-1,TGCGCCAGCAGTGATGGAGGGGCCCCCACAGATACGCAGTATTTT,CASSDGGAPTDTQYF
TRBJ2-7,many,.,TRBV5-1,TGCGCCAGCAGCTCCGGTGAAGACTACGAGCAGTACTTC,CASSSGEDYEQYF
TRBJ1-4,many,.,TRBV28,TGTGCCAGCAGTTTCCCCGGGGGGACGGGTGAAAAACTGTTTTTT,CASSFPGGTGEKLFF
TRBJ2-7,many,.,TRBV2,TGTGCCAGCCTCCAGACAGCCGGAGGAGGGGAGCAGTACTTC,CASLQTAGGGEQYF
TRBJ2-7,many,.,TRBV28,TGTGCCAGCACCTCAGGGGCGAAGAGCCGAATTTACGAGCAGTACTTC,CASTSGAKSRIYEQYF
TRBJ1-5,.,.,TRBV28,TGTGCCAGCGTACCAGGGGTTGGCAATCAGCCCCAGCATTTT,CASVPGVGNQPQHF
TRBJ2-7,few,.,TRBV20-1,TGCAGTGCTCAAGGCCCGGTCAGGGTGATCGAGCAGTACTTC,CSAQGPVRVIEQYF
TRBJ2-6,few,.,TRBV19,TGTGCCAGTAGTAAGGGTCAGGTCGTGGCCAACGTCCTGACTTTC,CASSKGQVVANVLTF
TRBJ2-7,.,.,TRBV19,TGTGCCAGTAGTATAGTTCCGGGGGCAGAGCAGTACTTC,CASSIVPGAEQYF
TRBJ1-1,many,.,TRBV2,TGTGCCAGCAGTGTTCCAGGGAACACTGAAGCTTTCTTT,CASSVPGNTEAFF
TRBJ1-4,.,.,TRBV5-1,TGTGCCAGCAGCCCCGGGAGCGCGACTAATGAAAAACTGTTTTTT,CASSPGSATNEKLFF
TRBJ1-3,many,.,TRBV28,TGTGCCATCCCAGATCCAAAACGAAACACCATATATTTT,CAIPDPKRNTIYF
TRBJ2-2,many,TRBD2,TRBV2,TGTGCCAGCAGTGAACGGGAGGGCCGCGCCGGGGAGCTGTTTTTT,CASSEREGRAGELFF
TRBJ2-7,.,.,TRBV6-2/TRBV6-3,TGTGCCAGCGAATTACAGGGCTACGAGCAGTACTTC,CASELQGYEQYF
TRBJ2-3,.,.,TRBV14,TGTGCCAGCAGCCAAGATATCGGGACCACAGATACGCAGTATTTT,CASSQDIGTTDTQYF
TRBJ1-1,.,TRBD1,TRBV5-1,TGCGCCAGCACAGAACAGGGGTTGCACACTGAAGCTTTCTTT,CASTEQGLHTEAFF
TRBJ1-1,few,.,TRBV30,TGTGCCGGTGGGTGGACTGAAGCTTTCTTT,CAGGWTEAFF